This TCR beta chain was identified in a study of blood T cell repertoires in COVID-19. Across the study: Sample material is recorded as cDNA or gDNA derived from T cells, B-cell-depleted T cells, or PBMCs.

CDR1 and CDR2 (germline): SEHNR, FQNEAQ (reference sequence). CDR3 length: 17 residues. V lost 5 bases and J lost 2; bases outside the gene matches: 11. Method: immunoSEQ multiplex PCR; TCRdb's copy keeps in-frame clones and lacks some. The table shows more than 200,000 clones, with 80% to 90% occurring only once. This clonotype was obtained from a woman aged 45-65 years with acute or convalescent COVID-19. This chain joins TRBV7-9 and TRBJ2-5, with 10 bases fitting TRBD2. The sequencing sample was made of peripheral blood. CDR3 DNA: TGTGCCAGCAGCCGTCGCAGGACTAGCGGTAATCAAGAGACCCAGTACTTC. It codes for CASSRRRTSGNQETQYF.